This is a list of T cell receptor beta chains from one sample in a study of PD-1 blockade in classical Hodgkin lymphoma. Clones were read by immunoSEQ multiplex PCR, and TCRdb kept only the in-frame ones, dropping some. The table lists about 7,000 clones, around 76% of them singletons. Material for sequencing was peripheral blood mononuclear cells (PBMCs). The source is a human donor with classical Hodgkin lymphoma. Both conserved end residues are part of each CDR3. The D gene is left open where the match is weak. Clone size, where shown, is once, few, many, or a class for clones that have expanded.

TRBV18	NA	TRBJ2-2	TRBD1	CASSPWNRGDTGELFF	TGTGCCAGCTCACCTTGGAACAGGGGAGACACCGGGGAGCTGTTTTTT
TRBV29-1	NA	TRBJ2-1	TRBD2	CSVVRLAGDWDEQFF	TGCAGCGTGGTGCGACTAGCGGGGGATTGGGATGAGCAGTTCTTC
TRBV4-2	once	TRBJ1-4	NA	CASSQGGRVGTNEKLFF	TGTGCCAGCAGCCAAGGGGGCAGGGTGGGAACTAATGAAAAACTGTTTTTT
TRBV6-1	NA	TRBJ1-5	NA	CASSAGENQPQHF	TGTGCCAGCAGTGCGGGGGAGAATCAGCCCCAGCATTTT
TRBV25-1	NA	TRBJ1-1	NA	CASSEYGRNAGGEAFF	TGTGCCAGCAGTGAATACGGAAGAAACGCAGGAGGGGAAGCTTTCTTT
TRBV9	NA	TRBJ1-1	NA	CASSVGGITEAFF	TGTGCCAGCAGCGTAGGGGGCATCACTGAAGCTTTCTTT
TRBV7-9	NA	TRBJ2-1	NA	CASGLGGGSPYNEQFF	TGTGCCAGCGGCCTGGGGGGCGGGAGTCCCTACAATGAGCAGTTCTTC
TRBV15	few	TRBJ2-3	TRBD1	CATTLTGGADTQYF	TGTGCCACCACCTTGACAGGGGGCGCAGATACGCAGTATTTT
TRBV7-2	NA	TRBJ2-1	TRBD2	CASSLGLVAGGYQQFF	TGTGCCAGCAGCTTAGGGTTGGTAGCGGGAGGCTATCAGCAGTTCTTC
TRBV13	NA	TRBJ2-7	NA	CASSLSGRNEQYF	TGTGCCAGCAGCCTTTCGGGAAGGAACGAGCAGTACTTC
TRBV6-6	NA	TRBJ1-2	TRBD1	CASSSGTGAFNYGYTF	TGTGCCAGCAGCTCCGGGACAGGGGCGTTTAACTATGGCTACACCTTC
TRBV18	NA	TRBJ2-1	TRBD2	CASSPGLAGYNEQFF	TGTGCCAGCTCACCTGGACTAGCGGGTTACAATGAGCAGTTCTTC
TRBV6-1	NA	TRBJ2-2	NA	CASSEELTGELFF	TGTGCCAGCAGTGAAGAGCTCACCGGGGAGCTGTTTTTT
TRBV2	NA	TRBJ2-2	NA	CAGKTTGELFF	TGTGCCGGAAAAACCACCGGGGAGCTGTTTTTT